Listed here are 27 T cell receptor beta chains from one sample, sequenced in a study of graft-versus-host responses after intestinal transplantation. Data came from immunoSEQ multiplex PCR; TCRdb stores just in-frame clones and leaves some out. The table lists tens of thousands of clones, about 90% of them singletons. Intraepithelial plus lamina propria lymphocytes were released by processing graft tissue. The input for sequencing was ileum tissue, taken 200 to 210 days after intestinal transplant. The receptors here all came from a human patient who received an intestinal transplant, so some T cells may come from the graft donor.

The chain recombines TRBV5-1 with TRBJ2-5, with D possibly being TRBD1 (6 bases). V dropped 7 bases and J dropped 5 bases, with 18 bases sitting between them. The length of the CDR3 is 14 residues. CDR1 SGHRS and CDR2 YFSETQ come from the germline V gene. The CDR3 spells CASVAGDPRETQYF. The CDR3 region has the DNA TGCGCCAGCGTGGCAGGGGATCCTAGGGAGACCCAGTACTTC.

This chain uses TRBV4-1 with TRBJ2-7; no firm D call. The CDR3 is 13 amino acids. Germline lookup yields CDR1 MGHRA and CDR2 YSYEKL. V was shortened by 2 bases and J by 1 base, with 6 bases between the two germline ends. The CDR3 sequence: CASSQTGSYEQYF. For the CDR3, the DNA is TGCGCCAGCAGCCAAACCGGGTCCTACGAGCAGTACTTC.

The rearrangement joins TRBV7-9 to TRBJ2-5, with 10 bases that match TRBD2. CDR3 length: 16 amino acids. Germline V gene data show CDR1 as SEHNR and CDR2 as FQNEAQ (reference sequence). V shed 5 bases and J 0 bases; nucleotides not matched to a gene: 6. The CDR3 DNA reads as TGTGCCAGCAGCCCGAAAAGCGGGGGGGACCAAGAGACCCAGTACTTC. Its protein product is CASSPKSGGDQETQYF.

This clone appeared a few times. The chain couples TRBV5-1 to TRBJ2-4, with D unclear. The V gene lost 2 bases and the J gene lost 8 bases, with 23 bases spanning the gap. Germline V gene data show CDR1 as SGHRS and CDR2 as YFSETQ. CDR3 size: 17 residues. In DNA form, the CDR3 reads TGCGCCAGCAGCTTCGGACCGACAAGTGCGGACCTCGACATTCAGTACTTC. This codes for CASSFGPTSADLDIQYF.

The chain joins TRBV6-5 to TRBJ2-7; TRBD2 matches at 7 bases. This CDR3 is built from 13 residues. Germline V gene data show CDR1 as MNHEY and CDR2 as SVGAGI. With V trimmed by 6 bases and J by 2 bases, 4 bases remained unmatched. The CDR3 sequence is CASSRGLAYEQYF. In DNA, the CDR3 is TGTGCCAGCAGCCGCGGACTAGCCTACGAGCAGTACTTC.

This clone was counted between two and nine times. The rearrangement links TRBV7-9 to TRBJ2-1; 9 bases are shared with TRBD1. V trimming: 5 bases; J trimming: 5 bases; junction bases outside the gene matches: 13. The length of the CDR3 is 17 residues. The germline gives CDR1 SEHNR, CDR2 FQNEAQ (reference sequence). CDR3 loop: CASSLLGQGIFHNEQFF. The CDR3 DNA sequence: TGTGCCAGCAGCCTACTGGGACAGGGCATATTCCACAATGAGCAGTTCTTC.

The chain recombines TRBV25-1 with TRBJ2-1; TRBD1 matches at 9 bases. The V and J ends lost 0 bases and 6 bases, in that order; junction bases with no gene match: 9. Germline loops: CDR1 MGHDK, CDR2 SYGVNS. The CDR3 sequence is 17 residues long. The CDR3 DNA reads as TGTGCCAGCAGTGAATATGGGGGGACAGGGAATCCCAATGAGCAGTTCTTC. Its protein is CASSEYGGTGNPNEQFF.

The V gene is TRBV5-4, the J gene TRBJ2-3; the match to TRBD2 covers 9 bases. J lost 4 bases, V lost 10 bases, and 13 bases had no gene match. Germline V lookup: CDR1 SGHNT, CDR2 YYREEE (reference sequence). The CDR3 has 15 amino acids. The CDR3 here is CASREGGGGSDTQYF. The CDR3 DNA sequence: TGTGCCTCACGGGAGGGCGGGGGGGGCTCAGATACGCAGTATTTT.

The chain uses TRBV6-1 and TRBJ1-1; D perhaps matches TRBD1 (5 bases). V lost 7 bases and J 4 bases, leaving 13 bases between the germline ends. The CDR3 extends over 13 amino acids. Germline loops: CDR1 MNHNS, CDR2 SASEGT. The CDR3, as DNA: TGTGCCAGCACCCCGTGGGGGGGCACTGAAGCTTTCTTT. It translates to CASTPWGGTEAFF.

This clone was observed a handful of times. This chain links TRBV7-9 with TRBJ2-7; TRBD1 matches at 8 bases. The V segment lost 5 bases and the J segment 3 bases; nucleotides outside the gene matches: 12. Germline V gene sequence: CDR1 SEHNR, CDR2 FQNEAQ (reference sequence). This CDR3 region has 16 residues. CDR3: CASSPRSGQGFYEQYF. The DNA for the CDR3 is TGTGCCAGCAGCCCCAGATCCGGACAGGGATTCTACGAGCAGTACTTC.

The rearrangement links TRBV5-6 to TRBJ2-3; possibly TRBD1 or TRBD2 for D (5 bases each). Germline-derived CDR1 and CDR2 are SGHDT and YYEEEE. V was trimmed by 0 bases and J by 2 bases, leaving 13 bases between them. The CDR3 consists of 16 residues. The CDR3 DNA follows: TGTGCCAGCAGCTTGGGGTTTGACGGGACCACAGATACGCAGTATTTT. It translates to CASSLGFDGTTDTQYF.

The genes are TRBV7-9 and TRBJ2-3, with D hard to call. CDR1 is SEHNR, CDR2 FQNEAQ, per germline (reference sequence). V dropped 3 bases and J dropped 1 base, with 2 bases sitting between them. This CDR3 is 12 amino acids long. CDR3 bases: TGTGCCAGCAGCTTTGGCACAGATACGCAGTATTTT. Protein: CASSFGTDTQYF.

Here the CDR3 reads CASSEIGDNEQFF. CDR3 nucleotide sequence: TGTGCCAGCAGTGAAATCGGGGACAATGAGCAGTTCTTC. V gene TRBV6-1 combines with J gene TRBJ2-1; weak D call: TRBD2 (5 bases). The CDR3 covers 13 residues. CDR1 is MNHNS and CDR2 is SASEGT in the germline V gene. Trimming cost V 2 bases and J 5 bases, with 7 bases left between them.

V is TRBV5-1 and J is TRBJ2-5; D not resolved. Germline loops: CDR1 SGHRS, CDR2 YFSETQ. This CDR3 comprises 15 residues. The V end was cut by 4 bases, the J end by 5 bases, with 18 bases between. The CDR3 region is CASSPSLGPIETQYF. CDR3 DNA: TGCGCCAGCAGCCCTAGTTTGGGTCCAATCGAGACCCAGTACTTC.

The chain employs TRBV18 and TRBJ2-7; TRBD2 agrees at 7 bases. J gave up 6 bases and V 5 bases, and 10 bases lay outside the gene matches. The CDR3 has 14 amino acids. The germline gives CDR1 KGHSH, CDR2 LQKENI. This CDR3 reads CASSGGAGVSEQYF. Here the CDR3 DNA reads TGTGCCAGCTCAGGCGGGGCGGGAGTGAGCGAGCAGTACTTC.

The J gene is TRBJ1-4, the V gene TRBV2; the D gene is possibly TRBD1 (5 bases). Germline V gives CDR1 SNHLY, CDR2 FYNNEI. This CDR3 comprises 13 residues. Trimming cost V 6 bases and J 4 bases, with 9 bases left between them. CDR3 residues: CASSRESNEKLFF. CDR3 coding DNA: TGTGCCAGCAGCAGGGAAAGTAATGAAAAACTGTTTTTT.

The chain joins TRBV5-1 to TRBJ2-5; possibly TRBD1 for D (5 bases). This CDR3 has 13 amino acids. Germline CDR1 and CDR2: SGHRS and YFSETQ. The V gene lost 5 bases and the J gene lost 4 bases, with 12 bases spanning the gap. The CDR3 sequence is CASRKGPGETQYF. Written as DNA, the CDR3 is TGCGCCAGCAGGAAGGGGCCAGGAGAGACCCAGTACTTC.

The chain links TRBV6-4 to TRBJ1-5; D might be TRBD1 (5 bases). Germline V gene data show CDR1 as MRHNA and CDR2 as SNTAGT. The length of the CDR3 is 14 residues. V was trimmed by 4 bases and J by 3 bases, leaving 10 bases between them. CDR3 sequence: CASSVYGANQPQHF. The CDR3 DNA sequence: TGTGCCAGCAGTGTTTACGGGGCCAATCAGCCCCAGCATTTT.

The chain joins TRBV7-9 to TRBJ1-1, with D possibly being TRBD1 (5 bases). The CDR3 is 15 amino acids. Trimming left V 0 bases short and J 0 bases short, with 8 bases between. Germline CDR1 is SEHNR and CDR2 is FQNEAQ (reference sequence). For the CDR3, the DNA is TGTGCCAGCAGCTTAGCGACGGGGGTGAACACTGAAGCTTTCTTT. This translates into CASSLATGVNTEAFF.

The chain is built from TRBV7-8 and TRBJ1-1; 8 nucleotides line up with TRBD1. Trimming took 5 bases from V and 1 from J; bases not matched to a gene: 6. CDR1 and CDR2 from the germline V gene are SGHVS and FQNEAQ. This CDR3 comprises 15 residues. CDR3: CASSPDRARNTEAFF. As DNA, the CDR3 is TGTGCCAGCAGCCCGGACAGGGCCAGGAACACTGAAGCTTTCTTT.

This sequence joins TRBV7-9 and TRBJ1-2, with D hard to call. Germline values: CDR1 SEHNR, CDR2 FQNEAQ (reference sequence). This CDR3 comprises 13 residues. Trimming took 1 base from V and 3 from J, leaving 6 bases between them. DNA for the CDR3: TGTGCCAGCAGCTTAGTGGCGGACTATGGCTACACCTTC. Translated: CASSLVADYGYTF.

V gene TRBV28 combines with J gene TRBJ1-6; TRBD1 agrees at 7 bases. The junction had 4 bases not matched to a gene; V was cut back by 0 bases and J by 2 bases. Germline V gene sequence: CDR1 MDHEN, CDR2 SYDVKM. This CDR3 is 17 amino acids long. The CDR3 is CASSLWAQGAYNSPLHF. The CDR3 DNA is TGTGCCAGCAGTTTATGGGCCCAGGGGGCCTATAATTCACCCCTCCACTTT. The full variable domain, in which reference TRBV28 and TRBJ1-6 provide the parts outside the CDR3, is DVKVTQSSRYLVKRTGEKVFLECVQDMDHENMFWYRQDPGLGLRLIYFSYDVKMKEKGDIPEGYSVSREKKERFSLILESASTNQTSMYLCASSLWAQGAYNSPLHFGNGTRLTVT.

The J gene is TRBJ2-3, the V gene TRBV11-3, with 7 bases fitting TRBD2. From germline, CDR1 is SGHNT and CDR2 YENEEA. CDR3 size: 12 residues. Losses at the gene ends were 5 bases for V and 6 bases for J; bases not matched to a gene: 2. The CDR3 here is CASSAAGDTQYF. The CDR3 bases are TGTGCCAGCAGCGCAGCGGGGGATACGCAGTATTTT.

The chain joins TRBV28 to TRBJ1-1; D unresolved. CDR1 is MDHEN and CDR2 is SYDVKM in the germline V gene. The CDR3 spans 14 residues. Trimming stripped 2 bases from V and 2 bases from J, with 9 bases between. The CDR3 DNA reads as TGTGCCAGCAGTTTAGTCTGGGAAAACACTGAAGCTTTCTTT. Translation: CASSLVWENTEAFF.

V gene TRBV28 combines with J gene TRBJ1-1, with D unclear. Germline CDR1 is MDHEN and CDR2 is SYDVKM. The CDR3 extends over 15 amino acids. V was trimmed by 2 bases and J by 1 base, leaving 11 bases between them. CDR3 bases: TGTGCCAGCAGTTTAGGGCGGGAAGGGAACACTGAAGCTTTCTTT. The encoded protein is CASSLGREGNTEAFF. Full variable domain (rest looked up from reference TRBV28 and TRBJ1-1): DVKVTQSSRYLVKRTGEKVFLECVQDMDHENMFWYRQDPGLGLRLIYFSYDVKMKEKGDIPEGYSVSREKKERFSLILESASTNQTSMYLCASSLGREGNTEAFFGQGTRLTVV.

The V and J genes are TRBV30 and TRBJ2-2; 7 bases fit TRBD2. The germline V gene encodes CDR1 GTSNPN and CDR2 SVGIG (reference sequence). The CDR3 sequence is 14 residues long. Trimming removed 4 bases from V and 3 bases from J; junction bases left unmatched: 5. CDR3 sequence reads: CAWTLGGDTGELFF. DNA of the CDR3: TGTGCCTGGACTCTTGGGGGGGACACCGGGGAGCTGTTTTTT.

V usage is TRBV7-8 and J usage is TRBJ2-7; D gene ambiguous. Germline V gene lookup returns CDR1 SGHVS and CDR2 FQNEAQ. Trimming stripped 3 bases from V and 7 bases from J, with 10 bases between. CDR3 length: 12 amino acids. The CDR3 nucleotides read TGTGCCAGCAGCTTTTCGGAGAATGAGCAGTACTTC. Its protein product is CASSFSENEQYF.